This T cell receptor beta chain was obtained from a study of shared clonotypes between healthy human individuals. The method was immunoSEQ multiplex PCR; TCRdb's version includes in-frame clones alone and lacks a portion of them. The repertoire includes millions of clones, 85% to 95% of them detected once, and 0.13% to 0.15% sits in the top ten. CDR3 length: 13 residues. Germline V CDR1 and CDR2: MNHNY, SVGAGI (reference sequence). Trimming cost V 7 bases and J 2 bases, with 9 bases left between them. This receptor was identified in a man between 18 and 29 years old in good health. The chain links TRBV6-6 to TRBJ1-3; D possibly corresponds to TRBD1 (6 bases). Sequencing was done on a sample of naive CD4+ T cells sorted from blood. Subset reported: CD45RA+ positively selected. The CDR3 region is CASITGTGNTIYF. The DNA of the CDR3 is TGTGCCAGCATTACAGGGACTGGAAACACCATATATTTT.